Listed below are T cell receptor beta chains from one sample, sequenced in a study of T cells expressing NK-cell markers. TCRdb reprocessed the 5' RACE reads, keeping one entry per CDR3 protein, no DNA. This sample's table reports about 260,000 distinct CDR3 sequences. The specimen was blood T cells: a sorted CD56 or NKG2C T cell subset, CD4+ or CD8+ T cells, or bulk PBMC T cells (not recorded which). The receptors stem from a man between 18 and 35 years old in good health. CDR3s include the opening cysteine and the closing phenylalanine or tryptophan. Fields, in order: J gene, V gene, CDR3 protein.

J: TRBJ2-2
V: TRBV20-1
CDR3: CSATTSGSFNTGELFF

J: TRBJ2-7
V: TRBV9
CDR3: CASSPTSGTYHEQYF

J: TRBJ2-3
V: TRBV12-3/TRBV12-4
CDR3: CASSPGRDTQYF

J: TRBJ2-7
V: TRBV5-1
CDR3: CASSLLTSMGEQYF

J: TRBJ2-7
V: TRBV7-2
CDR3: CASSDRATLGYEQYF

J: TRBJ2-3
V: TRBV6-2/TRBV6-3
CDR3: CASSSGLAGDDTQYF

J: TRBJ2-1
V: TRBV20-1
CDR3: CSARDLLAPTGEQFF

J: TRBJ1-2
V: TRBV7-2
CDR3: CASSYSPGEGGYTF

J: TRBJ2-3
V: TRBV12-3/TRBV12-4
CDR3: CASSSSGPSTDTQYF

J: TRBJ1-1
V: TRBV3-1
CDR3: CASSQTGQDLMNTEAFF

J: TRBJ2-7
V: TRBV4-3
CDR3: CASSQGDGNYEQYF

J: TRBJ2-1
V: TRBV15
CDR3: CATSREEGYNEQFF

J: TRBJ2-7
V: TRBV7-2
CDR3: CASSLESGGNYEQYF

J: TRBJ2-5
V: TRBV5-1
CDR3: CASSLGTPQETQYF

J: TRBJ1-2
V: TRBV29-1
CDR3: CSVERTVNYGYTF

J: TRBJ2-7
V: TRBV29-1
CDR3: CSVESGSGEQYF

J: TRBJ2-5
V: TRBV7-9
CDR3: CASSLGAFSGKETQYF

J: TRBJ2-7
V: TRBV12-3/TRBV12-4
CDR3: CASRPQAADSYEQYF

J: TRBJ1-6
V: TRBV27
CDR3: CASSLRIPYNSPLHF

J: TRBJ2-6
V: TRBV30
CDR3: CATFPGSGANVLTF

J: TRBJ2-1
V: TRBV27
CDR3: CASSFFKTSSEQFF

J: TRBJ2-3
V: TRBV4-3
CDR3: CASSQLGGRGTDTQYF

J: TRBJ2-3
V: TRBV6-4
CDR3: CASSDSQRGTDTQYF

J: TRBJ2-2
V: TRBV7-2
CDR3: CASSLVSDTNTGELFF

J: TRBJ1-4
V: TRBV6-2/TRBV6-3
CDR3: CASSRSGLNEKLFF

J: TRBJ2-5
V: TRBV30
CDR3: CAWDPRLAVQETQYF

J: TRBJ2-7
V: TRBV7-2
CDR3: CASSLPSSYEQYF

J: TRBJ2-3
V: TRBV7-2
CDR3: CASSFRAADTQYF

J: TRBJ2-3
V: TRBV20-1
CDR3: CSARKPLDRGADTQYF

J: TRBJ2-1
V: TRBV3-1
CDR3: CASSRGRVWVNEQFF